These 27 T cell receptor beta chains were all obtained from the same sample, sequenced in a study of cytomegalovirus exposure and HLA in healthy donors. Both 60 Vbeta primers and 13 Jbeta primers went into the PCR. Generated by immunoSEQ multiplex PCR, the TCRdb table keeps only in-frame clones and is missing some. The sample has approximately 170,000 clones; around 63% are singletons. The sample consisted of PBMCs. The receptors here all came from a woman aged 18 to 35 in good health and CMV-seropositive.

The rearrangement uses TRBV30 and TRBJ2-7, with D uncertain. Deletions cut 0 bases from V and 2 bases from J, with 5 bases between. The CDR3 totals 12 residues. Per germline, CDR1 GTSNPN and CDR2 SVGIG (reference sequence). In DNA, the CDR3 is TGTGCCTGGAGTGTCGTAGCCTACGAGCAGTACTTC. Its translation is CAWSVVAYEQYF. Filled out from reference TRBV30 and TRBJ2-7, the complete variable domain reads SQTIHQWPATLVQPVGSPLSLECTVEGTSNPNLYWYRQAAGRGLQLLFYSVGIGQISSEVPQNLSASRPQDRQFILSSKKLLLSDSGFYLCAWSVVAYEQYFGPGTRLTVT.

As to this clone: The junction departs from the called germline gene at one end, perhaps through a read error. The V gene is TRBV5-4, the J gene TRBJ2-7, with 16 bases fitting TRBD2. The CDR3 loop spans 16 amino acids. CDR1 and CDR2 from the germline V gene are SGHNT and YYREEE (reference sequence). The CDR3, as DNA: TGTGCCAGCAGCTCGGGACTAGCGGGAGGGTCCCATGAGCGGTACTTC. Translated: CASSSGLAGGSHERYF.

This CDR3 is CASSDAGTGDYGYTF. As DNA, the CDR3 is TGTGCCAGTAGTGATGCCGGGACAGGGGACTATGGCTACACCTTC. This chain links TRBV19 with TRBJ1-2, with TRBD1 matching 10 bases. The V gene's germline CDR1 is LNHDA and CDR2 SQIVND (reference sequence). The CDR3 has 15 amino acids. V trimming: 5 bases; J trimming: 3 bases; junction bases outside the gene matches: 6.

This clone has more than one count but fewer than ten. The chain links TRBV5-1 to TRBJ2-2, with 7 bases fitting TRBD1. Unmatched junction bases numbered 10, after V lost 4 bases and J lost 4 bases. The CDR3 contains 16 residues. CDR1 is SGHRS and CDR2 is YFSETQ in the germline V gene. The CDR3 sequence is CASSHRQGRGTGELFF. The CDR3 DNA sequence: TGCGCCAGCAGCCACCGACAGGGAAGGGGCACCGGGGAGCTGTTTTTT.

V usage is TRBV6-1 and J usage is TRBJ2-7; possibly TRBD2 for D (6 bases). The CDR3 extends over 14 amino acids. V lost 2 bases to trimming and J lost 6 bases, with 14 bases between them. From germline, CDR1 is MNHNS and CDR2 SASEGT. CDR3 nucleotides: TGTGCCAGCAGTGAAAGACTAGGCTCGAGCGAGCAGTACTTC. The encoded protein is CASSERLGSSEQYF.

This clone was observed a handful of times. In nucleotides, the CDR3 is TGTGCCAGCAGCCATTATTCAGGGGGCACTGAAGCTTTCTTT. Its translation: CASSHYSGGTEAFF. This rearrangement joins TRBV7-8 to TRBJ1-1; TRBD1 agrees at 7 bases. This CDR3 spans 14 amino acids. CDR1 is SGHVS and CDR2 is FQNEAQ in the germline V gene. J was trimmed by 4 bases and V by 5 bases; bases with no gene match: 7.

The rearrangement uses TRBV5-8 and TRBJ1-1, with 7 bases identical to TRBD1. Germline CDR1 is SGHTS and CDR2 is YDEGEE. The ends lost 3 bases at V and 4 bases at J; junction bases unmatched: 3. CDR3 size: 13 residues. The CDR3 DNA follows: TGTGCCAGCAGCTCCAGGGGGTTCACTGAAGCTTTCTTT. The encoded protein is CASSSRGFTEAFF.

The chain is built from TRBV5-4 and TRBJ2-3; no clear D gene. The V and J ends lost 0 bases and 0 bases respectively, with 14 bases between them. Germline CDR1 reads SGHNT; CDR2 reads YYREEE (reference sequence). This CDR3 has 17 residues. CDR3 DNA sequence: TGTGCCAGCAGCTTGGTGCTAGTTACGACTAGCACAGATACGCAGTATTTT. This codes for CASSLVLVTTSTDTQYF.

Only a few counts were recorded for this clone. The rearrangement joins TRBV5-1 to TRBJ1-3; 9 bases are shared with TRBD1. V gave up 4 bases and J gave up 1 base; unmatched junction bases: 12. The CDR3 extends over 18 amino acids. Germline CDR1 and CDR2: SGHRS and YFSETQ. The CDR3 spells CASSARPPGTGSGNTIYF. For the CDR3, the DNA is TGCGCCAGCAGCGCACGCCCTCCCGGGACAGGGTCTGGAAACACCATATATTTT.

The chain is built from TRBV6-5 and TRBJ1-3; D gene uncertain. Germline V gives CDR1 MNHEY, CDR2 SVGAGI. The CDR3 spans 15 residues. V lost 7 bases to trimming and J lost 0 bases, with 13 bases between them. Here the CDR3 reads CASTGYTLSGNTIYF. In nucleotides, the CDR3 is TGTGCCAGCACAGGTTACACACTCTCTGGAAACACCATATATTTT.

The V call is TRBV9, the J call TRBJ1-2, with a weak D call TRBD1 (5 bases). This CDR3 is 15 amino acids long. Trimming removed 3 bases at V and 4 bases at J, with 16 bases between. Germline loops: CDR1 SGDLS, CDR2 YYNGEE. The CDR3 nucleotides read TGTGCCAGCAGCGGAAACGTCAGGGTCACCTATGGCTACACCTTC. It encodes CASSGNVRVTYGYTF.

The V call is TRBV6-5, the J call TRBJ2-5; 8 bases are shared with TRBD1. J gave up 11 bases and V 6 bases, and 11 bases lay outside the gene matches. CDR3 size: 13 residues. CDR1 is MNHEY and CDR2 is SVGAGI in the germline V gene. CDR3 sequence (DNA): TGTGCCAGCAGATCCGGACAGGGCTGGGAGCAGTACTTC. Amino acids: CASRSGQGWEQYF.

This clone was counted once. The V gene is TRBV7-2, the J gene TRBJ1-5; possibly TRBD1 for D (6 bases). V shed 5 bases and J shed 5 bases, with 13 bases lying between them. This CDR3 contains 14 residues. Germline values: CDR1 SGHTA, CDR2 FQGNSA. CDR3 nucleotide sequence: TGTGCCAGCAGCCGGGGGGCGGGGGATCAGCCCCAGCATTTT. This sequence encodes CASSRGAGDQPQHF.

The genes are TRBV7-9 and TRBJ1-2; 9 bases agree with TRBD1. The CDR3 runs 14 residues. Germline CDR1 is SEHNR and CDR2 is FQNEAQ (reference sequence). V shed 1 base and J 5 bases; nucleotides not matched to a gene: 2. CDR3 in DNA: TGTGCCAGCAGCTTAGGGGGACAGGGTTATGGCTACACCTTC. Translated: CASSLGGQGYGYTF.

This clone occurred a few times. The rearrangement links TRBV28 to TRBJ1-1, with 9 bases fitting TRBD1. The CDR3 spans 14 residues. The trim removed 5 bases at V and 4 bases at J, leaving 5 bases unmatched. From germline, CDR1 is MDHEN and CDR2 SYDVKM. The CDR3 coding sequence is TGTGCCAGCAGTACAGGGGGCATCAGCACTGAAGCTTTCTTT. As protein: CASSTGGISTEAFF.

The chain links TRBV6-5 to TRBJ1-1, with 8 positions matching TRBD1. The ends lost 0 bases at V and 8 bases at J; junction bases unmatched: 2. Germline V gene lookup returns CDR1 MNHEY and CDR2 SVGAGI. CDR3 length: 13 amino acids. CDR3 sequence: CASSYSRTGEAFF. CDR3 in DNA: TGTGCCAGCAGTTACTCTCGGACAGGGGAAGCTTTCTTT.

This clone was found a few times. J is TRBJ1-2 and V is TRBV6-5, with TRBD1 matching 8 bases. Germline CDR1 is MNHEY and CDR2 is SVGAGI. The V gene end was trimmed by 6 bases and the J gene end by 8 bases; junction bases not matched to a gene: 14. This CDR3 is built from 15 residues. CDR3: CASSLFSGQEAGYTF. The CDR3 DNA is TGTGCCAGCAGCCTTTTCTCGGGACAGGAAGCCGGCTACACCTTC.

The genes are TRBV29-1 and TRBJ1-3; D uncertain. The germline V and J ends were trimmed by 4 bases and 0 bases, with 7 bases remaining between them. The germline CDR1 and CDR2 sequences are SQVTM and ANQGSEA. The CDR3 extends over 13 amino acids. The CDR3 is CSVARGSGNTIYF. The CDR3 DNA reads TGCAGCGTTGCGAGAGGCTCTGGAAACACCATATATTTT.

The chain employs TRBV5-1 and TRBJ2-3; D call uncertain. Trimming removed 1 base from V and 6 bases from J, with 6 bases in between. The CDR3 has 12 residues. CDR1 is SGHRS and CDR2 is YFSETQ in the germline V gene. In DNA form, the CDR3 reads TGCGCCAGCAGCTTGTCGGTGGATACGCAGTATTTT. Translated, it gives CASSLSVDTQYF.

This clone occurred a few times. This rearrangement joins TRBV28 to TRBJ1-5, with 8 bases identical to TRBD1. Germline CDR1 and CDR2: MDHEN and SYDVKM. V dropped 8 bases and J dropped 5; count of bases not matched to a gene: 8. The CDR3 contains 14 residues. For the CDR3, the DNA is TGTGCCAGCGGACCGACAGGGGACCATCAGCCCCAGCATTTT. Translated: CASGPTGDHQPQHF. Combining the CDR3 with reference TRBV28 and TRBJ1-5 gives the whole variable domain DVKVTQSSRYLVKRTGEKVFLECVQDMDHENMFWYRQDPGLGLRLIYFSYDVKMKEKGDIPEGYSVSREKKERFSLILESASTNQTSMYLCASGPTGDHQPQHFGDGTRLSIL.

This clone showed up many times. The chain is built from TRBV5-4 and TRBJ1-5; TRBD1 might be the D (5 bases). Trimming removed 4 bases from V and 3 bases from J, with 8 bases in between. The CDR3 sequence is 13 residues long. CDR1 and CDR2 (germline): SGHNT, YYREEE (reference sequence). In DNA, the CDR3 is TGTGCCAGCAGCAAGGGGATCAATCAGCCCCAGCATTTT. This sequence encodes CASSKGINQPQHF.

The CDR3 is CASRVTVTAGTGEREQFF. CDR3 coding DNA: TGTGCCAGTAGGGTAACGGTAACTGCCGGGACAGGGGAGAGGGAGCAGTTCTTC. The chain has TRBV19 and TRBJ2-1; 10 positions match TRBD1. Germline CDR1 reads LNHDA; CDR2 reads SQIVND (reference sequence). The CDR3 runs 18 residues. V shed 6 bases, J shed 10 bases, and the junction held 21 bases outside the gene matches.

This clone has a handful of counts. The rearrangement joins TRBV6-1 to TRBJ2-1; TRBD1 matches 7 bases. J lost 5 bases, V lost 6 bases, and 7 bases had no gene match. The CDR3 spans 14 residues. CDR1 and CDR2 (germline): MNHNS, SASEGT. CDR3 amino acids: CASSRWDSNNEQFF. CDR3 DNA sequence: TGTGCCAGCAGCCGATGGGACAGCAACAATGAGCAGTTCTTC.

This chain links TRBV7-8 with TRBJ2-1; 10 positions agree with TRBD1. Germline V CDR1 and CDR2: SGHVS, FQNEAQ. V shed 4 bases, J shed 3 bases, and the junction held 6 bases outside the gene matches. The CDR3 length is 16 residues. CDR3 nucleotide sequence: TGTGCCAGCAGCTCTCGACAGGGGGCGCGCTACAATGAGCAGTTCTTC. Its translation: CASSSRQGARYNEQFF.

V is TRBV7-9 and J is TRBJ1-1, with D maybe TRBD1 (5 bases). The CDR3 sequence is 14 residues long. The V end lost 1 base, the J end lost 3 bases, and 9 bases lay between the germline ends. Germline V gives CDR1 SEHNR, CDR2 FQNEAQ (reference sequence). CDR3 residues: CASSLGYRYTEAFF. CDR3 DNA sequence: TGTGCCAGCAGCTTAGGGTACAGGTACACTGAAGCTTTCTTT.

This chain joins TRBV28 and TRBJ1-2, with a weak D call TRBD1 (5 bases). Per the germline V gene, CDR1 is MDHEN and CDR2 is SYDVKM. The CDR3 sequence is 12 residues long. Trimming removed 6 bases at V and 4 bases at J, with 9 bases between. DNA of the CDR3: TGTGCCAGCAGGACAGTGGCCTATGGCTACACCTTC. Residues: CASRTVAYGYTF.

This clone was picked up a small number of times. The chain is built from TRBV6-6 and TRBJ1-6; D is undetermined. The CDR3 has 12 residues. CDR1 and CDR2 from the germline V gene are MNHNY and SVGAGI (reference sequence). V was clipped by 2 bases and J by 9 bases, with 5 bases between them. The CDR3 loop is CASSYGSSPLHF. CDR3 sequence (DNA): TGTGCCAGCAGTTACGGTAGTTCACCCCTCCACTTT.